A single sample gave rise to the 31 T cell receptor beta chains below, sequenced in a study of Graves' ophthalmopathy and Graves' hyperthyroidism. Scientists amplified the TCR beta CDR3 regions from RNA transcripts. After a first-round RT-PCR with HTBI primers, a second-round multiplex PCR was run. TCRdb reprocessed the multiplex PCR reads with MiXCR, giving one entry per CDR3 protein. Here the sample spans hundreds of thousands of distinct CDR3 sequences, about an eighth being singletons. Source material: blood. These receptors originate from a woman younger than 45 with Graves' ophthalmopathy.

This clonotype was observed a single time. Being one base from a much bigger clone, this may be a read error. This chain joins TRBV6-4 and TRBJ1-5; 11 nucleotides agree with TRBD1. V trimming: 2 bases; J trimming: 6 bases; junction bases outside the gene matches: 0. Per the germline V gene, CDR1 is MRHNA and CDR2 is SNTAGT. The length of the CDR3 is 14 residues. The CDR3 spells CASSDGTGGQPQHF. The CDR3 coding sequence is TGTGCCAGCAGTGACGGGACAGGGGGTCAGCCCCAGCATTTT.

This chain joins TRBV28 and TRBJ1-3; D perhaps matches TRBD1 (5 bases). This CDR3 is 16 amino acids long. CDR1 MDHEN and CDR2 SYDVKM come from the germline V gene. Trimming took 6 bases from V and 4 from J, leaving 19 bases between them. The CDR3 DNA reads TGTGCCAGCAGCCACTACCAACGGGGCCAGGGAAACACCATATATTTT. Translating it yields CASSHYQRGQGNTIYF. Supplemented by reference TRBV28 and TRBJ1-3, the full variable domain reads DVKVTQSSRYLVKRTGEKVFLECVQDMDHENMFWYRQDPGLGLRLIYFSYDVKMKEKGDIPEGYSVSREKKERFSLILESASTNQTSMYLCASSHYQRGQGNTIYFGEGSWLTVV.

This clonotype was observed at least ten times. This chain uses TRBV12-3 or TRBV12-4 with TRBJ1-1; 9 positions agree with TRBD1. V was clipped by 5 bases and J by 4 bases; unmatched bases: 2. CDR3 length: 13 residues. DNA of the CDR3: TGTGCCAGCAGTCGGACAGGGGTCACTGAAGCTTTCTTT. Translating it yields CASSRTGVTEAFF.

This clonotype was seen at least ten times. This sequence joins TRBV6-1 and TRBJ1-6, with D perhaps matching TRBD1 (6 bases). Germline-derived CDR1 and CDR2 are MNHNS and SASEGT. V was pared by 2 bases and J by 8 bases, with 13 bases between. This CDR3 spans 15 amino acids. CDR3 region: CASSELYRVDSPLHF. The CDR3 DNA reads as TGTGCCAGCAGTGAACTCTACAGGGTTGATTCACCCCTCCACTTT.

This clonotype showed up many times. This chain uses TRBV30 with TRBJ2-7; D remains unclear. Looked up from germline, CDR1 is GTSNPN and CDR2 is SVGIG (reference sequence). The CDR3 extends over 15 amino acids. Trimming stripped 2 bases from V and 3 bases from J, with 17 bases between. The CDR3 sequence is CAWSLTARPFYEQYF. The CDR3 nucleotides read TGTGCCTGGAGTCTCACGGCCCGACCTTTCTACGAGCAGTACTTC. Drawing the rest from reference TRBV30 and TRBJ2-7, the complete variable domain is SQTIHQWPATLVQPVGSPLSLECTVEGTSNPNLYWYRQAAGRGLQLLFYSVGIGQISSEVPQNLSASRPQDRQFILSSKKLLLSDSGFYLCAWSLTARPFYEQYFGPGTRLTVT.

A word on this clonotype: A read error may account for a junction end that differs from germline. The rearrangement links TRBV5-1 to TRBJ2-3, with a weak D call TRBD1 (5 bases). This CDR3 is 15 amino acids long. CDR1 and CDR2 from the germline V gene are SGHRS and YFSETQ. Here the CDR3 reads CASSLSGSRIDTQCF. For the CDR3, the DNA is TGCGCCAGCAGCTTATCAGGGTCTAGAATAGATACGCAGTGTTTT.

Ten or more counts support this clonotype. V and J are TRBV7-6 and TRBJ2-7; D is undetermined. The V gene lost 5 bases and the J gene lost 3 bases, with 14 bases spanning the gap. Germline V gene lookup returns CDR1 SGHVS and CDR2 FNYEAQ. This CDR3 is built from 14 residues. In DNA form, the CDR3 reads TGTGCCAGCAGCCCCGAGCAGGTTCACTACGAGCAGTACTTC. Its translation is CASSPEQVHYEQYF. The full variable domain, completed using reference TRBV7-6 and TRBJ2-7, is GAGVSQSPRYKVTKRGQDVALRCDPISGHVSLYWYRQALGQGPEFLTYFNYEAQQDKSGLPNDRFSAERPEGSISTLTIQRTEQRDSAMYRCASSPEQVHYEQYFGPGTRLTVT.

The J gene is TRBJ2-5, the V gene TRBV10-3; 8 bases are shared with TRBD1. The J call may be incorrect, as the DNA end agrees better with TRBJ2-7. Germline-derived CDR1 and CDR2 are ENHRY and SYGVKD. The CDR3 contains 13 residues. The CDR3 sequence is CAIGNRGSYEQYF. CDR3 coding DNA: TGTGCCATCGGGAACAGGGGGTCCTACGAGCAGTACTTC.

The chain carries TRBV11-2 and TRBJ1-5; TRBD1 matches at 10 bases. V dropped 3 bases and J dropped 12; count of bases not matched to a gene: 2. Per germline, CDR1 SGHAT and CDR2 FQNNGV. The length of the CDR3 is 12 residues. CDR3 sequence reads: CASSLGQGHQHF. CDR3 nucleotide sequence: TGTGCCAGCAGCTTGGGACAGGGGCACCAGCATTTT.

This clonotype was seen ten or more times. The J gene is TRBJ2-5, the V gene TRBV6-1; TRBD1 matches at 9 bases. J lost 1 base, V lost 7 bases, and 7 bases had no gene match. Per germline, CDR1 MNHNS and CDR2 SASEGT. The CDR3 totals 15 residues. Here the CDR3 reads CASTQTGGTQETQYF. CDR3 in DNA: TGTGCCAGCACCCAGACAGGGGGGACCCAAGAGACCCAGTACTTC.

The chain recombines TRBV3-1 with TRBJ1-6, with unresolved D. Per the germline V gene, CDR1 is LGHDT and CDR2 is YNNKEL (reference sequence). Between the trimmed V and J ends, which lost 4 bases and 0 bases, there was a span of 10 bases. CDR3 length equals 16 residues. CDR3 DNA: TGTGCCAGCAGCCTCGGTGCGACCTCCTATAATTCACCCCTCCACTTT. Translated, it gives CASSLGATSYNSPLHF.

This clonotype has at least ten counts. The chain combines TRBV12-3 or TRBV12-4 with TRBJ2-7; 7 positions match TRBD1. This CDR3 is 14 amino acids long. Germline trimming cut 1 base from V and 3 bases from J; bases unmatched to any gene: 3. The CDR3 sequence: CASSLEGAIYEQYF. DNA for the CDR3: TGTGCCAGCAGTTTAGAGGGGGCAATCTACGAGCAGTACTTC.

This clonotype was detected ten times or more. The chain combines TRBV6-5 with TRBJ1-1, with D perhaps matching TRBD1 (5 bases). The germline CDR1 and CDR2 sequences are MNHEY and SVGAGI. Trimming stripped 2 bases from V and 5 bases from J, with 15 bases between. CDR3 length: 15 amino acids. The CDR3 protein is CASSYAIRGITEAFF. In nucleotides, the CDR3 is TGTGCCAGCAGTTACGCGATAAGGGGTATTACTGAAGCTTTCTTT.

The sample holds many counts of this clonotype. The V call is TRBV30, the J call TRBJ2-5, with D tentatively TRBD2 (6 bases). The CDR3 sequence is 13 residues long. Per germline, CDR1 GTSNPN and CDR2 SVGIG (reference sequence). V was trimmed by 2 bases and J by 4 bases, leaving 11 bases between them. This chain's CDR3 is CAWSSRGPETQYF. DNA for the CDR3: TGTGCCTGGAGTTCGCGGGGCCCAGAGACCCAGTACTTC.

This clonotype appeared a few times. The CDR3 is CASSSDSGRRTDTQYF. The CDR3 DNA reads TGTGCCAGCAGCTCTGATAGCGGGAGACGCACAGATACGCAGTATTTT. This chain uses TRBV9 with TRBJ2-3, with 9 bases aligning to TRBD2. Trimming took 4 bases from V and 1 from J; bases not matched to a gene: 7. CDR1 is SGDLS, CDR2 YYNGEE, per germline. The CDR3 contains 16 residues.

This clonotype was detected only once. The chain carries TRBV7-9 and TRBJ2-7; D is undetermined. Trimming removed 2 bases from V and 5 bases from J, with 13 bases in between. Germline CDR1 SEHNR, CDR2 FQNEAQ (reference sequence). This CDR3 region has 14 residues. Here the CDR3 DNA reads TGTGCCAGCAGCTTAATGGCAGTTGGAGACGAGCAGTACTTC. This gives the protein CASSLMAVGDEQYF.

Regarding this clonotype: A much larger clone differs from this one at a single base, so this may be a read error. This chain uses TRBV12-3 or TRBV12-4 with TRBJ1-1, with D perhaps matching TRBD1 (6 bases). This CDR3 has 14 amino acids. The CDR3 region is CASSSRDWDTEALF. The CDR3 nucleotides read TGTGCCAGCAGTTCGAGGGATTGGGACACTGAAGCTCTCTTT.

This clonotype showed up many times. This chain uses TRBV7-9 with TRBJ2-7; D ambiguous. Trimming removed 4 bases from V and 2 bases from J, with 9 bases in between. From germline, CDR1 is SEHNR and CDR2 FQNEAQ (reference sequence). CDR3 size: 13 residues. CDR3 DNA: TGTGCCAGCAGCTCCCCTACAGCCTACGAGCAGTACTTC. Its translation is CASSSPTAYEQYF.

This clonotype was seen repeatedly, ten times or more. The chain uses TRBV11-1 and TRBJ2-5; possibly TRBD1 for D (6 bases). Germline V gene lookup returns CDR1 SGHAT and CDR2 FQDESV (reference sequence). The CDR3 loop spans 16 amino acids. Trimming cost V 4 bases and J 3 bases, with 18 bases left between them. CDR3 residues: CASSSSTGRSKETQYF. DNA of the CDR3: TGTGCCAGCAGCTCCTCCACAGGGAGATCAAAAGAGACCCAGTACTTC. The full variable domain, in which reference TRBV11-1 and TRBJ2-5 provide the parts outside the CDR3, is EAEVAQSPRYKITEKSQAVAFWCDPISGHATLYWYRQILGQGPELLVQFQDESVVDDSQLPKDRFSAERLKGVDSTLKIQPAELGDSAMYLCASSSSTGRSKETQYFGPGTRLLVL.

The sample holds many counts of this clonotype. The chain is built from TRBV12-5 and TRBJ2-2; D is ambiguous. In germline, CDR1 is LGHNT, CDR2 FRNRAP. CDR3 length: 14 residues. Trimming pared 3 bases from V and 1 base from J, leaving 6 bases between. The CDR3 nucleotides are TGTGCTAGTGGTTTAGTCGGGAACACCGGGGAGCTGTTTTTT. Protein product: CASGLVGNTGELFF.

This clonotype was counted ten times or more. V gene TRBV30 combines with J gene TRBJ2-5; TRBD1 might be the D (5 bases). V lost 6 bases to trimming and J lost 3 bases, with 17 bases between them. The CDR3 consists of 14 residues. Germline V gene lookup returns CDR1 GTSNPN and CDR2 SVGIG (reference sequence). The CDR3 region has the DNA TGTGCCTGTTCCCTGGACACAGCAGAAGAGACCCAGTACTTC. Translated: CACSLDTAEETQYF.

This clonotype has a handful of counts. The rearrangement joins TRBV6-1 to TRBJ2-5; 7 positions match TRBD2. Germline assignment: CDR1 MNHNS and CDR2 SASEGT. J was trimmed by 5 bases and V by 2 bases; bases with no gene match: 5. The length of the CDR3 is 14 residues. The CDR3 protein is CASSEFLRGETQYF. The CDR3 nucleotides read TGTGCCAGCAGTGAATTCTTGCGGGGGGAGACCCAGTACTTC.

This clonotype was detected ten times or more. The V and J genes are TRBV11-2 and TRBJ2-7; the D is unclear. Trimming left V 3 bases short and J 2 bases short, with 11 bases between. Germline values: CDR1 SGHAT, CDR2 FQNNGV. The CDR3 has 14 residues. For the CDR3, the DNA is TGTGCCAGCAGCTTCACGTCGGCTACCTACGAGCAGTACTTC. Translated: CASSFTSATYEQYF.

V and J are TRBV28 and TRBJ2-7; no clear D. Trimming stripped 4 bases from V and 1 base from J, with 14 bases between. Looked up from germline, CDR1 is MDHEN and CDR2 is SYDVKM. This CDR3 is 15 amino acids long. CDR3 nucleotide sequence: TGTGCCAGCAGTTCGCCCCTTGAGGCATCCTACGAGCAGTACTTC. It specifies CASSSPLEASYEQYF.

This clonotype was seen at least ten times. The V call is TRBV6-2 or TRBV6-3, the J call TRBJ2-7, with a tentative D call TRBD2 (5 bases). From germline, CDR1 is MNHEY and CDR2 SVGEGT. There are 13 residues in the CDR3. Trimming removed 5 bases at V and 4 bases at J, with 12 bases between. The CDR3 sequence: CASSIPRGYEQYF. For the CDR3, the DNA is TGTGCCAGCAGTATACCCCGGGGTTACGAGCAGTACTTC.

The chain employs TRBV14 and TRBJ2-5, with a tentative D call TRBD2 (6 bases). This CDR3 comprises 17 residues. V lost 1 base and J 2 bases, leaving 17 bases between the germline ends. Germline V lookup: CDR1 SGHDN, CDR2 FVKESK. The CDR3 nucleotides read TGTGCCAGCAGCCAAGTCCAGGGTCGCCGGGGGCAAGAGACCCAGTACTTC. Encoded protein: CASSQVQGRRGQETQYF.

This clonotype was seen ten or more times. The rearrangement links TRBV6-1 to TRBJ2-2; TRBD2 is a possible D gene (6 bases). Trimming cost V 6 bases and J 4 bases, with 15 bases left between them. The germline V gene has CDR1 MNHNS and CDR2 SASEGT. This CDR3 has 15 amino acids. CDR3: CASRPLGGRTGELFF. The CDR3 nucleotides read TGTGCCAGCAGACCATTGGGGGGTCGCACCGGGGAGCTGTTTTTT.

This clonotype was recorded at least ten times. The chain uses TRBV5-1 and TRBJ2-5; D is unresolved. Trimming took off 0 bases at V and 1 base at J, with 13 bases between the two ends. The CDR3 totals 16 residues. The germline gives CDR1 SGHRS, CDR2 YFSETQ. The CDR3 reads CASSLGFGELQETQYF. CDR3 nucleotides: TGCGCCAGCAGCTTGGGATTTGGGGAACTCCAAGAGACCCAGTACTTC.

This clonotype was detected ten times or more. The chain couples TRBV12-3 or TRBV12-4 to TRBJ1-1; weak D call: TRBD1 (5 bases). Trimming took off 3 bases at V and 5 bases at J, with 13 bases between the two ends. The CDR3 runs 14 residues. The CDR3 region is CASSFGSGGTEAFF. The CDR3 DNA sequence: TGTGCCAGCAGTTTTGGGTCCGGGGGTACTGAAGCTTTCTTT.

As DNA, the CDR3 is TGTGCCAGCAATCACGGACAACAATACTCCTACGAGCAGTACTTC. Protein sequence: CASNHGQQYSYEQYF. This chain connects TRBV6-1 to TRBJ2-7; perhaps TRBD1 as D (5 bases). The CDR3 runs to 15 residues. Per germline, CDR1 MNHNS and CDR2 SASEGT. Trimming stripped 7 bases from V and 0 bases from J, with 16 bases between.

This clonotype was recorded at least ten times. The chain couples TRBV6-1 to TRBJ2-5; unclear D gene. CDR1 and CDR2 from the germline V gene are MNHNS and SASEGT. The CDR3 length is 11 residues. The V and J ends lost 7 bases and 3 bases respectively, with 6 bases between them. Here the CDR3 DNA reads TGTGCCAGCATGGAGAAAGAGACCCAGTACTTC. Its translation is CASMEKETQYF.